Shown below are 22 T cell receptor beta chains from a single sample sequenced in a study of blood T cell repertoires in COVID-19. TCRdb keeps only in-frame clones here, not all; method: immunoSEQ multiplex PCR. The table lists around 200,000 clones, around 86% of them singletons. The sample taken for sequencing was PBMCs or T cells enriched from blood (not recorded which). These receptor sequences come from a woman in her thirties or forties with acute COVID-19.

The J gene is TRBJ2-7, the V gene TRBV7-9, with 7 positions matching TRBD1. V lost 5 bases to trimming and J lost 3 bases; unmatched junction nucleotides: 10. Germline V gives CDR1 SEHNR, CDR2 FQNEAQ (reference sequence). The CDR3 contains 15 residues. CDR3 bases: TGTGCCAGCAGCATTAAAGGTCAGGGGGACTACGAGCAGTACTTC. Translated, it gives CASSIKGQGDYEQYF.

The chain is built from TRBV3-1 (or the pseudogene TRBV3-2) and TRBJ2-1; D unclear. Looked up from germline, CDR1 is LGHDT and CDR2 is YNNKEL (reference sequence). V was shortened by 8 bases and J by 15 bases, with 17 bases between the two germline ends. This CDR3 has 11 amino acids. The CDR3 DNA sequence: TGTGCCAGCCGAGCCGTTTCAACTCTGTTCTTC. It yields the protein CASRAVSTLFF.

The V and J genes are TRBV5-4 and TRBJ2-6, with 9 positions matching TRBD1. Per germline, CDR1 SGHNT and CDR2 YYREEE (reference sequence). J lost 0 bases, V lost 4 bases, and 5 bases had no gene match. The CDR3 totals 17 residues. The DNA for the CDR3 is TGTGCCAGCAGCCCGGGACAGGGTAACTCTGGGGCCAACGTCCTGACTTTC. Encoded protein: CASSPGQGNSGANVLTF.

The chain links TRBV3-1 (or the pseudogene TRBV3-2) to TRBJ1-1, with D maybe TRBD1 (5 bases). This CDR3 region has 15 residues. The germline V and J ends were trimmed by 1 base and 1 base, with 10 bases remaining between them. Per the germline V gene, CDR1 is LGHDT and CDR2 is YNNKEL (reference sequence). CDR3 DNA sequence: TGTGCCAGCAGCCAAGTGCGGGGGAGGAACACTGAAGCTTTCTTT. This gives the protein CASSQVRGRNTEAFF.

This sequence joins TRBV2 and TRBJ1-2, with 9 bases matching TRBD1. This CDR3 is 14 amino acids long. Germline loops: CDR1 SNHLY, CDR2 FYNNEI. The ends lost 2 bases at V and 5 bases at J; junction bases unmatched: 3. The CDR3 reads CASSEWGQGYGYTF. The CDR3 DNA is TGTGCCAGCAGTGAATGGGGACAGGGTTATGGCTACACCTTC.

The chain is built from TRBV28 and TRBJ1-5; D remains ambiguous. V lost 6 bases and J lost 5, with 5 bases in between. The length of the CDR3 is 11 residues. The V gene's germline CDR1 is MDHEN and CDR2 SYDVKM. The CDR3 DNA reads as TGTGCCAGCAGCCTACATCAGCCCCAGCATTTT. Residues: CASSLHQPQHF.

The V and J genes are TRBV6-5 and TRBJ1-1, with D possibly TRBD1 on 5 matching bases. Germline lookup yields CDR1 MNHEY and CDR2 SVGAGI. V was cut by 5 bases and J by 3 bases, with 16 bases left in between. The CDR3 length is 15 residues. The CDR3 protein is CASSPKGGVDTEAFF. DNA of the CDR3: TGTGCCAGCAGTCCCAAAGGAGGGGTGGACACTGAAGCTTTCTTT.

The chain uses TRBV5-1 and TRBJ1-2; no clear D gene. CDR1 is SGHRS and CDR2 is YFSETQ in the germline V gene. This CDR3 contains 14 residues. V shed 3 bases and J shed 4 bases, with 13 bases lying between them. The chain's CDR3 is CASSSGEGVYGYTF. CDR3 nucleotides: TGCGCCAGCAGCTCCGGAGAGGGAGTCTATGGCTACACCTTC.

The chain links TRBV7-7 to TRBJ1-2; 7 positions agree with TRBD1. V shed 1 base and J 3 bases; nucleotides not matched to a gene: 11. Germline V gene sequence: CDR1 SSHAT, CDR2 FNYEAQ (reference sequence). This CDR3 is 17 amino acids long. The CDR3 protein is CASSLDKWRGRDYGYTF. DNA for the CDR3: TGTGCCAGCAGCTTAGATAAGTGGAGGGGGCGCGACTATGGCTACACCTTC.

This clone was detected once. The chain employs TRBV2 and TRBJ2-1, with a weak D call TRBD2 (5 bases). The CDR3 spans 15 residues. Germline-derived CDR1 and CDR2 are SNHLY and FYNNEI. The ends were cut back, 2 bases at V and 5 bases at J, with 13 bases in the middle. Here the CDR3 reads CASSEQPGLDNEQFF. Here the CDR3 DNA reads TGTGCCAGCAGTGAACAACCGGGGTTAGACAATGAGCAGTTCTTC.

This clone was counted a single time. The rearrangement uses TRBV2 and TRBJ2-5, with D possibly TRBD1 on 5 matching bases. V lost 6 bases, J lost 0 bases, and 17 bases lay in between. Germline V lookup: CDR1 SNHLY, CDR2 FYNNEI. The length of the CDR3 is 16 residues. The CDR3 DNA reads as TGTGCCAGCAGGCTGACAGATTCCCTGTACCAAGAGACCCAGTACTTC. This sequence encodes CASRLTDSLYQETQYF.

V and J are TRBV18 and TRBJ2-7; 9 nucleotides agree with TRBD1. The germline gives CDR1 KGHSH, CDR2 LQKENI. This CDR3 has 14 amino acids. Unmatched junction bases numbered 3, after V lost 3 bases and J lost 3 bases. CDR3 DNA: TGTGCCAGCTCACCTGGGACAGGGTTCTACGAGCAGTACGTC. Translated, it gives CASSPGTGFYEQYV.

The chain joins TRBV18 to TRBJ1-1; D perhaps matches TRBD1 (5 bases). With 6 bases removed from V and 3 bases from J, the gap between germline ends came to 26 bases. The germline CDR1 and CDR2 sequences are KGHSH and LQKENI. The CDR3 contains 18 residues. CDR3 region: CASSSSRQTRGWDTEAFF. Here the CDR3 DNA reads TGTGCCAGCTCGTCATCTCGACAGACCCGCGGCTGGGACACTGAAGCTTTCTTT.

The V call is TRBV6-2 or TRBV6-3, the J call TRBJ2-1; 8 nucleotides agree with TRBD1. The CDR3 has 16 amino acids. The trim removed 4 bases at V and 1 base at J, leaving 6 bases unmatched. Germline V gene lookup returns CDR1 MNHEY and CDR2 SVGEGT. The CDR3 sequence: CASSSIRGPSYNEQFF. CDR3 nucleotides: TGTGCCAGCAGTTCTATCAGGGGGCCGTCCTACAATGAGCAGTTCTTC.

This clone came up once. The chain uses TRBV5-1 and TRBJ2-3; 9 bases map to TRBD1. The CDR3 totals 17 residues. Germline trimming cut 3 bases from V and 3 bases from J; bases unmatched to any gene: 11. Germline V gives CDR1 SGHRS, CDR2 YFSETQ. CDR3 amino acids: CASSSEPGQGRTDTQYF. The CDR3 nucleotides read TGCGCCAGCAGCTCCGAACCCGGACAGGGGAGAACAGATACGCAGTATTTT.

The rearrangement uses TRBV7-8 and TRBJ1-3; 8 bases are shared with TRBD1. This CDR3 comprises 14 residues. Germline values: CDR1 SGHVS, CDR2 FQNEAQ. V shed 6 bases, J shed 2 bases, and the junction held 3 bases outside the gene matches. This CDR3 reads CASSPQGAGNTIYF. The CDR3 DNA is TGTGCCAGCAGTCCACAGGGGGCTGGAAACACCATATATTTT.

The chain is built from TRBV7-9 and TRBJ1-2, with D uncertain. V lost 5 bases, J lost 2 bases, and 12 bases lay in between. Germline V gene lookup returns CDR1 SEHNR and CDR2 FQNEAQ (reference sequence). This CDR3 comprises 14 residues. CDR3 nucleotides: TGTGCCAGCAGCCAAGTGGCGGGAAACTATGGCTACACCTTC. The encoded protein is CASSQVAGNYGYTF.

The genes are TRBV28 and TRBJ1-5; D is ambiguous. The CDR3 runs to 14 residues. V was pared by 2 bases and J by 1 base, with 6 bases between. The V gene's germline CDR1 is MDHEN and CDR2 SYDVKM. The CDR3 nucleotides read TGTGCCAGCAGTTTACTACAGAGCAATCAGCCCCAGCATTTT. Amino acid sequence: CASSLLQSNQPQHF.

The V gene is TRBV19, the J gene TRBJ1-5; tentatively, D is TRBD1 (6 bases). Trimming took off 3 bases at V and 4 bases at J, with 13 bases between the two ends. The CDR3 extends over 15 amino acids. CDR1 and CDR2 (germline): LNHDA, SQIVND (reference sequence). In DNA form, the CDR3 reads TGTGCCAGTAGTATCTCTTGGGGGCGGAATCAGCCCCAGCATTTT. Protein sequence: CASSISWGRNQPQHF.

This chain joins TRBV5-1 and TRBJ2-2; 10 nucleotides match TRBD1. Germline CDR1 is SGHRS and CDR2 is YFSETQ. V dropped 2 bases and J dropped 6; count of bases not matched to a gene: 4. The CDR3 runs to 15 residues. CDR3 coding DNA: TGCGCCAGCAGCTTAAGAGGACAGGGGGCCGGGGAGCTGTTTTTT. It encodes CASSLRGQGAGELFF.

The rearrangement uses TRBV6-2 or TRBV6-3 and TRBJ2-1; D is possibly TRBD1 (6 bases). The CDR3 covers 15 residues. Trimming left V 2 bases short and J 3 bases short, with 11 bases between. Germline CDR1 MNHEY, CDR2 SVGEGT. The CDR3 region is CASSYAGTIYNEQFF. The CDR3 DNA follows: TGTGCCAGCAGTTACGCCGGGACAATCTACAATGAGCAGTTCTTC.

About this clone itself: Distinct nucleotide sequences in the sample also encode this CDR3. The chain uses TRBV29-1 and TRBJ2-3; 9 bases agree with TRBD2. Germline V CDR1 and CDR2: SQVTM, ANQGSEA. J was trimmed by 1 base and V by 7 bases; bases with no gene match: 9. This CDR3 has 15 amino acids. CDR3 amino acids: CSGLAGGRGTDTQYF. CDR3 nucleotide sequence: TGCAGCGGACTCGCGGGGGGGCGGGGCACAGATACGCAGTATTTT.